This is a list of T cell receptor beta chains from one sample in a study of vaccination effects on CD4 cells after COVID-19. Which antigens these TCRs recognize remains unknown. Profiled with immunoSEQ multiplex PCR; TCRdb holds only in-frame clones, not every one. The table lists tens of thousands of clones, roughly three fifths of them singletons. Sequenced material: CD4+ T cells from PBMCs cultured without peptide, taken before COVID-19 vaccination. The receptor source for this set is a human donor who received a COVID-19 vaccine. Each CDR3 is given without its conserved first and last residue. A D gene is named only where the DNA matches it firmly. Some rows mark clone size as missing; the rest say once, few, many or name a class of expanded clone.

V,size,J,D,CDR3
TRBV5-5,NA,TRBJ1-2,TRBD1,ASSANRGGYT
TRBV14,NA,TRBJ1-2,TRBD1,ASSRDRIGYT
TRBV20-1,NA,TRBJ2-1,TRBD2,SASQLGRESSYNEQF
TRBV28,few,TRBJ1-2,NA,ASSLSLLYGYT
TRBV7-2,medium-sized,TRBJ1-1,NA,ASSLEQNQQAF
TRBV5-6,NA,TRBJ2-7,TRBD2,ASSRAVSGTPYEQY
TRBV10-3,few,TRBJ2-7,NA,AISEDRISYEQY
TRBV19,NA,TRBJ2-1,TRBD1,ASSIGTGSHNEQF
TRBV12-3/TRBV12-4,NA,TRBJ1-5,NA,ASSQEGRQPQH
TRBV28,NA,TRBJ2-7,TRBD2,ASSSAGGAYGQY
TRBV4-3,NA,TRBJ2-1,NA,ASSQGVLSYNEQF
TRBV12-3/TRBV12-4,once,TRBJ2-5,TRBD2,ASSWGGQETQY
TRBV6-5,few,TRBJ2-7,NA,ASKRQYEQY
TRBV5-6,NA,TRBJ2-7,NA,ASSLPRTEQY
TRBV27,NA,TRBJ1-6,TRBD1,ASSWTGIARSPLH
TRBV18,few,TRBJ1-1,NA,ASSPLRGTEAF
TRBV6-2/TRBV6-3,once,TRBJ1-2,NA,ASSLGGYGYT
TRBV30,NA,TRBJ1-6,NA,AWIRPGRVNSPLH
TRBV5-1,NA,TRBJ2-3,TRBD1,ASRLGQGGETDTQY
TRBV5-1,NA,TRBJ2-3,TRBD2,ASSIPGTSGRTDTQY
TRBV28,NA,TRBJ2-7,TRBD2,ASSQTSGFYEQY
TRBV6-1,NA,TRBJ1-5,NA,ASSEALGGPAGQH